The rows below give T cell receptor beta chains drawn from one sample of a study of PD-1 blockade in classical Hodgkin lymphoma. Produced via immunoSEQ multiplex PCR; TCRdb's table is partial and in-frame only. The data contain about 32,000 clones, 81% of them singletons. Sequencing was performed on peripheral blood mononuclear cells (PBMCs), taken before the fourth cycle of nivolumab. The receptors come from a human donor with classical Hodgkin lymphoma. Each CDR3 is given without its conserved first and last residue. The order of the fields is CDR3 protein, J gene, V gene.

ASSEEMAGTDGYT,TRBJ1-2,TRBV2
AISERMRGNTEAF,TRBJ1-1,TRBV10-3
ASSEYGYKTGELF,TRBJ2-2,TRBV25-1
ASSPDRRDGYT,TRBJ1-2,TRBV7-2
ASSSYRGKRTEAF,TRBJ1-1,TRBV7-9
ASKRTSGTYNEQF,TRBJ2-1,TRBV11-2
SATGTYGYT,TRBJ1-2,TRBV20-1
ATSRDRDLRGNTIY,TRBJ1-3,TRBV15
ASRWVGGNRNYGYT,TRBJ1-2,TRBV23-1
ASSPYDRGSNQPQH,TRBJ1-5,TRBV7-8
ASSLRGDRENTGELF,TRBJ2-2,TRBV27
ASSLSRAGYTEAF,TRBJ1-1,TRBV7-6
ASSQDQTASSYNEQF,TRBJ2-1,TRBV4-3
ASSLVAGQTFWQF,TRBJ2-1,TRBV11-2
ASSANSRGNTGELF,TRBJ2-2,TRBV9
ASSSPTPLLNNEQF,TRBJ2-1,TRBV25-1
ASSVADRRASGRETQY,TRBJ2-5,TRBV9
SVAENSNQPQH,TRBJ1-5,TRBV29-1
ASSVVLAYNEQF,TRBJ2-1,TRBV9
ASMGRAGAAGETQY,TRBJ2-5,TRBV5-4
ASSLGTGAGQPQH,TRBJ1-5,TRBV7-9
ASTRTGGFGANVLT,TRBJ2-6,TRBV5-5
ATPWAGGPNEQF,TRBJ2-1,TRBV2
ASSYSASGVDEQF,TRBJ2-1,TRBV6-5